These 16 T cell receptor beta chains originate from one sample sequenced in a study of T cell responses to AZD1222 COVID-19 vaccine. Here immunoSEQ multiplex PCR was the method, and the copy in TCRdb shows in-frame clones only, minus some. The table has under 150,000 clones, more than 85% seen once. The sample here was peripheral blood, taken 28 days after the second AZD1222 dose. Receptor source: an adult who received the AZD1222 COVID-19 vaccine.

This chain connects TRBV9 to TRBJ1-2; D uncertain. CDR1 SGDLS and CDR2 YYNGEE come from the germline V gene. The CDR3 extends over 15 amino acids. V was pared by 0 bases and J by 4 bases, with 13 bases between. The CDR3 here is CASSVEEVVGYGYTF. CDR3 sequence (DNA): TGTGCCAGCAGCGTAGAAGAGGTGGTGGGCTATGGCTACACCTTC.

Only a few counts were recorded for this clone. This chain joins TRBV5-6 and TRBJ2-7; 7 bases map to TRBD1. V lost 4 bases to trimming and J lost 2 bases; unmatched junction nucleotides: 9. Germline V gene lookup returns CDR1 SGHDT and CDR2 YYEEEE. The CDR3 is 15 amino acids. DNA for the CDR3: TGTGCCAGCAGCGGCACCGGGACAGCTACCTACGAGCAGTACTTC. Translated, it gives CASSGTGTATYEQYF.

The gene calls are TRBV7-9 and TRBJ1-1; D not certain. Trimming removed 2 bases at V and 2 bases at J, with 9 bases between. The CDR3 extends over 14 amino acids. CDR1 and CDR2 (germline): SEHNR, FQNEAQ (reference sequence). CDR3 amino acids: CASSLLEANTEAFF. CDR3 DNA sequence: TGTGCCAGCAGCTTACTAGAGGCTAACACTGAAGCTTTCTTT.

The chain couples TRBV7-9 to TRBJ2-7; D is unclear. This CDR3 contains 13 residues. Looked up from germline, CDR1 is SEHNR and CDR2 is FQNEAQ (reference sequence). V was trimmed by 3 bases and J by 6 bases, leaving 12 bases between them. DNA of the CDR3: TGTGCCAGCAGCTTGAATGCCTACAGCGAGCAGTACGTC. Protein: CASSLNAYSEQYV.

V usage is TRBV7-3 and J usage is TRBJ1-1; D remains unclear. Between the trimmed V and J ends, which lost 1 base and 3 bases, there was a span of 9 bases. The germline V gene encodes CDR1 SGHTA and CDR2 FQGTGA. CDR3 size: 14 residues. The CDR3 is CASSLNGGHTEAFF. For the CDR3, the DNA is TGTGCCAGCAGCTTAAACGGCGGCCACACTGAAGCTTTCTTT.

This clone was picked up one time. The J gene is TRBJ2-5, the V gene TRBV2; 8 bases match TRBD2. Germline CDR1 SNHLY, CDR2 FYNNEI. The V and J ends lost 6 bases and 0 bases, in that order; junction bases with no gene match: 9. The CDR3 contains 16 residues. The CDR3 bases are TGTGCCAGCAGCCAAGGGGAGCGGGGGTACCAAGAGACCCAGTACTTC. It translates to CASSQGERGYQETQYF.

This chain joins TRBV3-1 (or the pseudogene TRBV3-2) and TRBJ2-5; D perhaps matches TRBD1 (6 bases). Germline CDR1 is LGHDT and CDR2 is YNNKEL (reference sequence). The CDR3 is 14 amino acids. V lost 6 bases and J 4 bases, leaving 15 bases between the germline ends. CDR3 in DNA: TGTGCCAGCAGACACACAGGGATCCTAGAGACCCAGTACTTC. It is translated as CASRHTGILETQYF.

The rearrangement links TRBV11-2 to TRBJ1-1; the match to TRBD1 covers 8 bases. The CDR3 loop spans 14 amino acids. J lost 6 bases, V lost 4 bases, and 7 bases had no gene match. CDR1 and CDR2 (germline): SGHAT, FQNNGV. The CDR3 reads CASSSLRTGSEAFF. The CDR3 nucleotides are TGTGCCAGCAGCTCACTCCGGACAGGGTCTGAAGCTTTCTTT.

V and J are TRBV27 and TRBJ2-5; D is unclear. This CDR3 spans 14 amino acids. Trimming removed 5 bases at V and 2 bases at J, with 12 bases between. Germline V gene lookup returns CDR1 MNHEY and CDR2 SMNVEV (reference sequence). CDR3 nucleotides: TGTGCCAGCAGTCCCACCCTTGAGCAAGAGACCCAGTACTTC. Translation: CASSPTLEQETQYF.

In this sample, this clone turned up a few times. The chain employs TRBV11-2 and TRBJ2-7; D may be TRBD1 or TRBD2 (5 bases each). Per germline, CDR1 SGHAT and CDR2 FQNNGV. The CDR3 loop spans 13 amino acids. V was trimmed by 5 bases and J by 3 bases, leaving 11 bases between them. In nucleotides, the CDR3 is TGTGCCAGCAGCCGAACAGGAGGCTACGAGCAGTACTTC. Translation gives CASSRTGGYEQYF.

The chain carries TRBV7-3 and TRBJ2-7; D may be TRBD1 or TRBD2 (5 bases each). With 5 bases removed from V and 7 bases from J, the gap between germline ends came to 21 bases. The CDR3 length is 15 residues. Germline V gene data show CDR1 as SGHTA and CDR2 as FQGTGA. The CDR3 nucleotides read TGTGCCAGCAGCGACAATTTGGGGGTCTCTTGGGAGCAGTACGTC. This gives the protein CASSDNLGVSWEQYV.

This sequence joins TRBV5-1 and TRBJ1-2, with a possible D match to TRBD1 (5 bases). The CDR3 contains 17 residues. Trimming took 3 bases from V and 2 from J, leaving 20 bases between them. CDR1 and CDR2 from the germline V gene are SGHRS and YFSETQ. DNA for the CDR3: TGCGCCAGCAGCTATATCTCCGGGACGGACTTGAACTATGGCTACACCTTC. Its protein product is CASSYISGTDLNYGYTF.

V gene TRBV27 combines with J gene TRBJ1-2; tentative D call: TRBD1 (5 bases). V gave up 6 bases and J gave up 2 bases, with 10 bases separating them. There are 13 residues in the CDR3. Germline V lookup: CDR1 MNHEY, CDR2 SMNVEV (reference sequence). CDR3 amino acids: CASRGTGNYGYTF. CDR3 nucleotide sequence: TGTGCCAGCAGGGGAACAGGAAACTATGGCTACACCTTC.

The V and J genes are TRBV6-6 and TRBJ1-5; D possibly corresponds to TRBD1 (6 bases). CDR1 is MNHNY, CDR2 SVGAGI, per germline (reference sequence). This CDR3 has 16 amino acids. V dropped 5 bases and J dropped 3 bases, with 17 bases sitting between them. CDR3 nucleotide sequence: TGTGCCAGCAGTCGAGCGGCGACAGGCTACAATCAGCCCCAGCATTTT. The encoded protein is CASSRAATGYNQPQHF.

This chain joins TRBV21-1 and TRBJ1-2. TRBV21-1 is noted as a pseudogene. This CDR3 has 13 residues. CDR3 in amino acids: CASSIRRNYGYTF. The CDR3 region has the DNA TGTGCCAGCAGCATACGCCGGAACTATGGCTACACCTTC.

DNA for the CDR3: TGTGCCTGGAGATACGGCAGGGGGCTAAGTGAAAAACTGTTTTTT. Its translation: CAWRYGRGLSEKLFF. The rearrangement links TRBV30 to TRBJ1-4, with 8 bases lining up with TRBD1. Germline lookup yields CDR1 GTSNPN and CDR2 SVGIG (reference sequence). Trimming took 3 bases from V and 7 from J; bases not matched to a gene: 10. The CDR3 sequence is 15 residues long.